This T cell receptor (beta chain) was captured in a study of T cells after yellow fever vaccination (dated by TCRdb to 2018 to 2020). Background on the whole study: The SMART-Seq v4 Ultra Low Input RNA kit was used to prepare libraries from fractions with low cell numbers. Blood was drawn at multiple timepoints before and after primary and secondary immunization, with bulk PBMC replicates and cell subsets isolated. To track T-cell clones before and after primary and booster YFV17D yellow fever vaccination, bulk TCR alpha and beta repertoires were sequenced longitudinally. Two healthy male donors, one aged 18 to 30 and one aged 30 to 40 years, were included in the cohort.

TCR cDNA was made using 5'RACE template switching, a step that added a universal primer site and unique molecular identifiers. cDNA synthesis was primed from both the TCR alpha and TCR beta constant segments. Libraries were amplified in two PCR steps, with sample barcodes and sequencing adapters added in the second step. Libraries were sequenced on Illumina HiSeq 2500 (2x100 bp) or NovaSeq (2x150 bp). On the study's bioinformatics: Reads were demultiplexed and collapsed into UMI consensus sequences with MIGEC, and V(D)J alignment was performed with MiXCR. Vaccine-responding clonotypes were defined with edgeR using replicate PBMC samples, requiring FDR below 0.01 and a log2 fold change above 5 up to day 15. Each bulk clonotype received a CD4 or CD8 identity based on whether the sequenced CD4 or CD8 repertoire contained that clonotype at higher abundance. The raw public data were reprocessed by TCRdb itself: fastp quality trimming at Q25, MiXCR clonotype calling, in-frame beta chains only. Every entry covers one CDR3 protein and lists the most common genes and DNA from its rows. These V and J calls originate from TCRdb's pipeline instead of the authors' own analysis. Within this sample are 500,000 to 650,000 distinct CDR3 sequences, with roughly 12% of them counted one time only. The top ten clonotypes cover more than 12% of the sample.

Compared with germline, V lacks 2 bases and J lacks 8 bases; bases without a gene match: 12. Sequences SGHNT (CDR1) and YYREEE (CDR2) are obtained from the germline V gene (reference sequence). From the cysteine through the phenylalanine, the CDR3 covers 16 amino acids. Only the CDR3 DNA stays, 48 bases, in frame from base 1. In the paper's terms, the treatment or condition label means: live attenuated yellow fever vaccine strain. At every blood-draw timepoint, two biological replicates of bulk PBMCs were collected. PBMCs were isolated from peripheral blood using a standard Ficoll-Paque protocol. TriZol was used to extract RNA from bulk PBMCs, CD4 and CD8 fractions, and dextramer-positive and dextramer-negative fractions. Broader findings and caveats from the paper: Because the study included only a couple of donors, the extent to which the findings can be generalized is limited. Compared with the primary T-cell response, the secondary T-cell response was weaker but faster, peaking on day 5 rather than day 15. A small share of clonotypes was detected in both CD4 and CD8 compartments, with the overlap likely arising from convergent recombination. Computational filtering was needed because FACS-sorted repertoires could contain abundant contaminating clonotypes from the bulk population. After the booster, most of the clones that had expanded following primary vaccination were detected again (just under 97% of CD4 and 85% to 90% of CD8), which suggests that memory was broadly maintained.

This clonotype was seen a few times. Its antigen is unknown. It has no much larger one-base neighbor in the sample; base qualities were not kept. Sample: PBMCs, taken on the day of the yellow fever booster vaccination. This TCR derives from a young man who received the YFV17D yellow fever vaccine. The V and J genes are TRBV5-4 and TRBJ1-2, with 10 bases aligning to TRBD1. The CDR3 sequence is CASSLTRGQGIDGYTF. The DNA reads as follows: TGTGCCAGCAGCTTAACTAGGGGACAGGGGATAGACGGCTACACCTTC.